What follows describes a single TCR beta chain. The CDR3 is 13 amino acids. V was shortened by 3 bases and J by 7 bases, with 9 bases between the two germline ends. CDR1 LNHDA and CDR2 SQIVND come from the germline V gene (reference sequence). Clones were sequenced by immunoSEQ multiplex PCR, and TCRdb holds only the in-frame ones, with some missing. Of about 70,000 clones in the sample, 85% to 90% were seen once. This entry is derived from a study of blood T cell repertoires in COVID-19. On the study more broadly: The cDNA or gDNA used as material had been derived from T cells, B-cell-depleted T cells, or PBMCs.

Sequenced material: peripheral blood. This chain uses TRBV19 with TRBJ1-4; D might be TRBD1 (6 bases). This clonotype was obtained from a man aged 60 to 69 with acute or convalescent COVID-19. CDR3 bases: TGTGCCAGTAGTATTGGCAGGGGTGAAAAACTGTTTTTT. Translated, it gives CASSIGRGEKLFF.